The source of this T cell receptor (beta chain) is a study of vaccination effects on CD4 cells after COVID-19. V was cut by 2 bases and J by 0 bases, with 8 bases left in between. This CDR3 is 16 amino acids long. Germline V gives CDR1 KGHSH, CDR2 LQKENI. With regard to this clone: Its specificity is unknown.

Some clones are missing from TCRdb's copy, which holds only in-frame ones; the method was immunoSEQ multiplex PCR. The sample lists approximately 30,000 clones; 82% were seen once. Expansion of antigen-specific CD4+ T cells with viral peptide pools was carried out by the ViraFEST assay before sequencing. Culture lasted approximately 10 days before CD4+ T cell isolation. Participants were given two doses of BNT162b2 or mRNA-1273 vaccine. V and J are TRBV18 and TRBJ2-6, with no clear D. The TCR was taken from a human donor who received a COVID-19 vaccine. Some clones in this sample may be carry-over from other donors' samples. The source material was CD4+ T cells from PBMCs cultured with HCoV-NL63 spike peptides, sampled after COVID-19 vaccination. CDR3 sequence: CASSPFSDSGANVLTF. The CDR3 DNA reads TGTGCCAGCTCACCATTCAGCGACTCTGGGGCCAACGTCCTGACTTTC.